The entry that follows covers one T cell receptor beta chain sequence. Its antigen is unknown. This sample is part of a study of cytomegalovirus exposure and HLA in healthy donors. Findings and caveats of the study: Common viral pathogens (according to a later analysis) appeared linked to several of the most significant clusters.

PCR employed 60 Vbeta and 13 Jbeta primers. The data were produced by immunoSEQ multiplex PCR, yet TCRdb's version contains in-frame clones alone and is incomplete. The sample carries over 110,000 clones, around 79% recorded once. This CDR3 has 13 amino acids. Between the trimmed V and J ends, which lost 3 bases and 8 bases, there was a span of 14 bases. From germline, CDR1 is GTSNPN and CDR2 SVGIG (reference sequence). The TCR sequence derives from a female donor in good health and CMV-seronegative. The V gene is TRBV30, the J gene TRBJ1-3; D is unresolved. The sequencing sample was made of PBMCs. The CDR3, as DNA: TGTGCCTGGAGACGTCCGCCCGGAGACACCATATATTTT. Translation: CAWRRPPGDTIYF.